This entry concerns a single T cell receptor (beta chain). This CDR3 region has 15 residues. The germline V gene encodes CDR1 MNHEY and CDR2 SVGAGI. Trimming removed 5 bases at V and 6 bases at J, with 18 bases between. Sequencing used immunoSEQ multiplex PCR; TCRdb keeps in-frame clones, though not all of them. The sample gives some 100,000 clones, 88% of which show up once; 4.8% is in the top ten. This sample stems from a study of blood T cell repertoires in COVID-19. Study as a whole: COVID-19 samples collected from the United States, Italy and Spain covered acute and convalescent phases. Sources were T cells, B-cell-depleted T cells, or PBMCs; the material itself was cDNA or gDNA.

The clonotype comes from a woman aged 80 or older with active COVID-19. Sequencing used peripheral blood. The chain links TRBV6-5 to TRBJ2-3; the D gene is possibly TRBD2 (7 bases). The CDR3 coding sequence is TGTGCCAGCAGTACCACTTGGGGAGGGGGGGATACGCAGTATTTT. It codes for CASSTTWGGGDTQYF.